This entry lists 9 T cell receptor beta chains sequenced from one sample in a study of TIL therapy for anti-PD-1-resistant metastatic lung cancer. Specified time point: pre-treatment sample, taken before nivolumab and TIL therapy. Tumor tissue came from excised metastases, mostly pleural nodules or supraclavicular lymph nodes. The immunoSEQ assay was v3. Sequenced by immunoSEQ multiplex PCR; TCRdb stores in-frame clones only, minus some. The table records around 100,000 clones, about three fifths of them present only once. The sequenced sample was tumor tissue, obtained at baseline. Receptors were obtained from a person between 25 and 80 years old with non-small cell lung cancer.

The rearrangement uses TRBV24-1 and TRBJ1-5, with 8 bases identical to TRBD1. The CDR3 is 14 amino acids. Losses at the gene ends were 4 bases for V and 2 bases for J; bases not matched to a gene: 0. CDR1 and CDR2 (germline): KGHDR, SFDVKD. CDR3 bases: TGTGCCACCAGTGAGACAGGGGGCAATCAGCCCCAGCATTTT. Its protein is CATSETGGNQPQHF.

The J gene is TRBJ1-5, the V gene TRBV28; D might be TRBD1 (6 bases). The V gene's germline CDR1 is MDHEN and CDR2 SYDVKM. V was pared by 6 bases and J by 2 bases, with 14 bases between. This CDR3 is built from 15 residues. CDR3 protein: CASRPGGIGNQPQHF. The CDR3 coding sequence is TGTGCCAGCAGACCCGGGGGCATTGGCAATCAGCCCCAGCATTTT.

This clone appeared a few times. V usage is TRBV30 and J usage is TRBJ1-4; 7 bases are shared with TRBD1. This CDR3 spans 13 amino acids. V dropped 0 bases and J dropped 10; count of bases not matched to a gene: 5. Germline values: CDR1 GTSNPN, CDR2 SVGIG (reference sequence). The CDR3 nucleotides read TGTGCCTGGAGTGTACCGGCAGGGGGAAAACTGTTTTTT. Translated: CAWSVPAGGKLFF.

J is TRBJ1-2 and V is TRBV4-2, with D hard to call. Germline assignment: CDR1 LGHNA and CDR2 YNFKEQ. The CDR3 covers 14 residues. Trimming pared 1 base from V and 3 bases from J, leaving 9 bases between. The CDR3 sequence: CASSQGARDYGYTF. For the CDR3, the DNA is TGTGCCAGCAGCCAAGGAGCAAGAGACTATGGCTACACCTTC.

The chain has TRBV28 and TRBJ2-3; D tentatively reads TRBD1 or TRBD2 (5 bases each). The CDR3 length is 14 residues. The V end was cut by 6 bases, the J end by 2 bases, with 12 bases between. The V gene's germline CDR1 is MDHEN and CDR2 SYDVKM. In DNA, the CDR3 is TGTGCCAGCAGGATGGGACCTGCCACAGATACGCAGTATTTT. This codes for CASRMGPATDTQYF.

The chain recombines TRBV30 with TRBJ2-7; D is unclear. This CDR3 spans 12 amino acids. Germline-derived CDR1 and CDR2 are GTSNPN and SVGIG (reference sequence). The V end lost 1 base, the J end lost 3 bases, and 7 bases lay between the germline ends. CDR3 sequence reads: CAWSGDNYEQYF. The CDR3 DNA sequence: TGTGCCTGGAGTGGAGACAACTACGAGCAGTACTTC.

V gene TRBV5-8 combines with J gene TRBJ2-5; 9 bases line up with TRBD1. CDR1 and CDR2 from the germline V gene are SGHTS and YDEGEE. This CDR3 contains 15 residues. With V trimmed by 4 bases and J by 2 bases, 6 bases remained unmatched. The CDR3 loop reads CASSTGQGLQETQYF. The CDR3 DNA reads TGTGCCAGCAGCACGGGACAGGGCCTACAAGAGACCCAGTACTTC.

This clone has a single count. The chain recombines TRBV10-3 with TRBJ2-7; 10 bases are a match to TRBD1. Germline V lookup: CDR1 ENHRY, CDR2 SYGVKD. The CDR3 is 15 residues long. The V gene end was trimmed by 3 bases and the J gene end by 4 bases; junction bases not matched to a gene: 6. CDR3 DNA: TGTGCCATCAGTGACCCCGGACAGGGGGAATACGAGCAGTACTTC. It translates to CAISDPGQGEYEQYF.

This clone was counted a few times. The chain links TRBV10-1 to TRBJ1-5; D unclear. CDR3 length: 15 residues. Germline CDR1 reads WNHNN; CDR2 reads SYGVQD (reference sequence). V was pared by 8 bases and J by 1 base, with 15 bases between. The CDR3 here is CASEPPRASNQPQHF. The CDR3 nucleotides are TGCGCCAGCGAGCCTCCTCGGGCAAGCAATCAGCCCCAGCATTTT.